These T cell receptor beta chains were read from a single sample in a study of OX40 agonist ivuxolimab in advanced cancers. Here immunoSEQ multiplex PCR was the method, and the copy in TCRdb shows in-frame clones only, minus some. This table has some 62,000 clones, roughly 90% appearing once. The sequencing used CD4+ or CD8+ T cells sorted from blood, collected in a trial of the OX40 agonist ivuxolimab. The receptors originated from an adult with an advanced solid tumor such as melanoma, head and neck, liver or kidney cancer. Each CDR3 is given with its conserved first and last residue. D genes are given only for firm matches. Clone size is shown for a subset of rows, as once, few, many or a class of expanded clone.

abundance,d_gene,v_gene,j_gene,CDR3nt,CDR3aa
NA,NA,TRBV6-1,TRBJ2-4,TGTGCCAGCAGTCTAAACATTCAGTACTTC,CASSLNIQYF
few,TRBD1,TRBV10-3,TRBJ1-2,TGTGCCATCAGACGACAGGGGGACTATGGCTACACCTTC,CAIRRQGDYGYTF
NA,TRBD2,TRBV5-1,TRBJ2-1,TGCGCCAGCAGCTCGGGGACTAGCGAGGGAAATGAGCAGTTCTTC,CASSSGTSEGNEQFF
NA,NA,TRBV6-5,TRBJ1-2,TGTGCCAGCAGTTACCACGGGCGGGGCAACTATGGCTACACCTTC,CASSYHGRGNYGYTF
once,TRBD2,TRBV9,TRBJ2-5,TGTGCCAGCAGCGTAGGAGCAGCGGGAGGGCCTCAAGAGACCCAGTACTTC,CASSVGAAGGPQETQYF
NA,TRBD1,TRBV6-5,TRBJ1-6,TGTGCCAGCAGAGACAGGGCTGGGTCACCCCTCCACTTT,CASRDRAGSPLHF
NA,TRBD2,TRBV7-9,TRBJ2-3,TGTGCCAGCAGCACCGGACTAGCGGGAGCGACAGATACGCAGTATTTT,CASSTGLAGATDTQYF
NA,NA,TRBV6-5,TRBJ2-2,TGTGCCAGCAGTTACTCGAACCAGATTCACACCGGGGAGCTGTTTTTT,CASSYSNQIHTGELFF
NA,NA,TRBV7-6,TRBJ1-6,TGTGCCAGCAGCTTAGAAAGGGGCGCCCTCCACTTT,CASSLERGALHF
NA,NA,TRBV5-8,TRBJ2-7,TGTGCCAGCAGGGGCCCCGACTACGAGCAGTACTTC,CASRGPDYEQYF
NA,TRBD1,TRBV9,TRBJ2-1,TGTGCCAGCAGTGGACAGGTGCTGGACGGTGAGCAGTTCTTC,CASSGQVLDGEQFF
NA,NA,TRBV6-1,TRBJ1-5,TGTGCCAGCAGTATGCAGGGGAAACAGCCCCAGCATTTT,CASSMQGKQPQHF
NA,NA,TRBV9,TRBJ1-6,TGTGCCAGCAGCGTAGATGTTATTAATTCACCCCTCCACTTT,CASSVDVINSPLHF
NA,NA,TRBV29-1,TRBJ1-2,TGCAGCGTCAGCACACCTTTCGGAAACTATGGCTACACCTTC,CSVSTPFGNYGYTF
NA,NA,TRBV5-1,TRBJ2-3,TGCGCCAGCAGCTTGGGGGAGGGGGCAGATACGCAGTATTTT,CASSLGEGADTQYF
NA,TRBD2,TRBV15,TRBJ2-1,TGTGCCACCAGCACCGCTAGCGGGGGGACCTTTTACAATGAGCAGTTCTTC,CATSTASGGTFYNEQFF
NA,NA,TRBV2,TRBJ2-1,TGTGCCAGCAGTGAAAACAGGGGGGGAAATGAGCAGTTCTTC,CASSENRGGNEQFF
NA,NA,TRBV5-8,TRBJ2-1,TGTGCCAGCAGCTTGTGGGATGAGCAGTTCTTC,CASSLWDEQFF
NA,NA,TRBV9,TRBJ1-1,TGTGCCAGCAGCGTAGCAGGGCCGAACACTGAAGCTTTCTTT,CASSVAGPNTEAFF
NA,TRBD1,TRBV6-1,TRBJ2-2,TGTGCCAGCACTCAGGACAGGGCGAACACCGGGGAGCTGTTTTTT,CASTQDRANTGELFF
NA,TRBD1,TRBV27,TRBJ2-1,TGTGCCAGCAGTTCCTACCCGACAGGGTCCAATGAGCAGTTCTTC,CASSSYPTGSNEQFF
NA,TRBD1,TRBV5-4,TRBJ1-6,TGTGCCAGTAGTTGGGACAGTGATTATAATTCACCCCTCCACTTT,CASSWDSDYNSPLHF